A single sample is the source of the 19 T cell receptor beta chains below, sequenced in a study of shared clonotypes between healthy human individuals. Using immunoSEQ multiplex PCR, the repertoire was profiled, and TCRdb retains in-frame clones only, with some absent. The table lists fewer than 850,000 clones, more than 70% of them singletons. Input material: memory CD4+ T cells sorted from blood. Described subset: CD45RA-negative fraction. These receptors were taken from a woman aged 25 to 39 in good health.

Ten or more counts support this clone. The chain carries TRBV10-3 and TRBJ1-3; no firm D call. V shed 3 bases and J shed 0 bases, with 9 bases lying between them. CDR1 ENHRY and CDR2 SYGVKD come from the germline V gene. CDR3 size: 15 residues. The CDR3 is CAISDAGNSGNTIYF. CDR3 coding DNA: TGTGCCATCAGTGACGCCGGGAACTCTGGAAACACCATATATTTT.

The chain has TRBV13 and TRBJ2-2, with 11 positions matching TRBD1. The CDR3 is 16 amino acids. J was trimmed by 3 bases and V by 5 bases; bases with no gene match: 5. Germline V gives CDR1 PRHDT, CDR2 FYEKMQ (reference sequence). CDR3 nucleotide sequence: TGTGCCAGCAGCCGGCGGACAGGGGGCTACACCGGGGAGCTGTTTTTT. It translates to CASSRRTGGYTGELFF.

The chain couples TRBV28 to TRBJ1-2, with TRBD1 as a possible D gene (5 bases). Trimming took 3 bases from V and 2 from J, leaving 16 bases between them. The CDR3 has 16 amino acids. The germline V gene has CDR1 MDHEN and CDR2 SYDVKM. Here the CDR3 DNA reads TGTGCCAGCAGTTTGGGTGACTCCCGGGGGAACTATGGCTACACCTTC. It encodes CASSLGDSRGNYGYTF.

This clone was observed once. The chain employs TRBV28 and TRBJ1-2; D uncertain. The CDR3 extends over 13 amino acids. Germline CDR1 and CDR2: MDHEN and SYDVKM. The V end lost 3 bases, the J end lost 4 bases, and 9 bases lay between the germline ends. The CDR3 protein is CASSLPPRYGYTF. The CDR3 DNA reads TGTGCCAGCAGTTTGCCCCCGCGCTATGGCTACACCTTC.

This sequence joins TRBV6-1 and TRBJ2-3, with 7 bases that match TRBD2. Unmatched junction bases numbered 13, after V lost 8 bases and J lost 5 bases. CDR1 is MNHNS, CDR2 SASEGT, per germline. The CDR3 spans 15 residues. CDR3 amino acids: CASLGSFGRRDTQYF. The CDR3 DNA reads TGTGCCAGCCTTGGTTCATTCGGGAGGAGAGATACGCAGTATTTT.

J is TRBJ1-5 and V is TRBV19, with D possibly being TRBD1 (6 bases). CDR3 size: 13 residues. Trimming removed 4 bases from V and 7 bases from J, with 11 bases in between. Per the germline V gene, CDR1 is LNHDA and CDR2 is SQIVND (reference sequence). The CDR3 reads CASSTGVGQPQHF. CDR3 coding DNA: TGTGCCAGTAGTACAGGGGTTGGACAGCCCCAGCATTTT.

This clone was recorded once. The chain couples TRBV27 to TRBJ1-6, with D possibly matching TRBD1 (6 bases). Germline values: CDR1 MNHEY, CDR2 SMNVEV (reference sequence). The V end lost 6 bases, the J end lost 7 bases, and 16 bases lay between the germline ends. The CDR3 consists of 15 residues. The CDR3 nucleotides read TGTGCCAGCAGAAATCGGCAGGGGAGGAATTCACCCCTCCACTTT. The encoded protein is CASRNRQGRNSPLHF.

V and J are TRBV15 and TRBJ2-7; D unclear. V lost 0 bases and J 5 bases, leaving 17 bases between the germline ends. The CDR3 covers 16 residues. Germline CDR1 LNHNV, CDR2 YYDKDF (reference sequence). The CDR3 is CATSRDEGPKDDEQYF. The CDR3 nucleotides are TGTGCCACCAGCAGAGATGAAGGACCCAAGGACGACGAGCAGTACTTC.

The chain is built from TRBV23-1 and TRBJ1-4; D is undetermined. TRBV23-1 is reported as an ORF; its role is uncertain. The CDR3 runs 12 residues. Deletions cut 1 base from V and 6 bases from J, with 3 bases between. The CDR3: CASSQWDEKLFF. CDR3 coding DNA: TGCGCCAGCAGTCAATGGGATGAAAAACTGTTTTTT.

This clone was recorded once. The genes are TRBV4-2 and TRBJ2-7; D possibly corresponds to TRBD2 (7 bases). CDR1 and CDR2 (germline): LGHNA, YNFKEQ. The CDR3 is 14 amino acids. Trimming shortened V by 4 bases and J by 5 bases, and 15 bases separated the two germline ends. CDR3 sequence (DNA): TGTGCCAGCAGCCCCCTCGGGGGGCTCAACGAGCAGTACTTC. Translation gives CASSPLGGLNEQYF.

This clone appeared a single time. The chain recombines TRBV2 with TRBJ1-6; D is ambiguous. CDR1 is SNHLY, CDR2 FYNNEI, per germline. The CDR3 sequence is 14 residues long. Trimming shortened V by 4 bases and J by 9 bases, and 13 bases separated the two germline ends. The CDR3 nucleotides are TGTGCCAGCAGTGGGCGACCTTGGGGTTCACCCCTCCACTTT. It yields the protein CASSGRPWGSPLHF.

Regarding this clone: A read error may account for a junction end that differs from germline. In nucleotides, the CDR3 is TGTGCCAACAGTTTAGGGGGGAGGCGTAATGAGCAGTTCTTC. Protein: CANSLGGRRNEQFF. The chain has TRBV28 and TRBJ2-1; D may correspond to TRBD1 or TRBD2 (6 bases each). CDR1 MDHEN and CDR2 SYDVKM come from the germline V gene. The CDR3 is made up of 14 amino acids. Filled out from reference TRBV28 and TRBJ2-1, the complete variable domain reads DVKVTQSSRYLVKRTGEKVFLECVQDMDHENMFWYRQDPGLGLRLIYFSYDVKMKEKGDIPEGYSVSREKKERFSLILESASTNQTSMYLCANSLGGRRNEQFFGPGTRLTVL.

The chain couples TRBV19 to TRBJ2-2; D gene ambiguous. The CDR3 is 14 residues long. V gave up 7 bases and J gave up 2 bases, with 11 bases separating them. Germline lookup yields CDR1 LNHDA and CDR2 SQIVND (reference sequence). CDR3 loop: CASNRRPNTGELFF. CDR3 in DNA: TGTGCCAGTAATCGTCGACCAAACACCGGGGAGCTGTTTTTT.

CDR3 amino acids: CASSQDPGTGVDEQYF. The CDR3 DNA is TGCGCCAGCAGCCAAGATCCCGGGACAGGGGTTGACGAGCAGTACTTC. The J gene is TRBJ2-7, the V gene TRBV4-1; 10 bases are a match to TRBD1. The CDR3 covers 16 residues. Losses at the gene ends were 0 bases for V and 5 bases for J; bases not matched to a gene: 7. From germline, CDR1 is MGHRA and CDR2 YSYEKL.

The genes are TRBV10-2 and TRBJ1-1; the D is unclear. The germline V gene has CDR1 WSHSY and CDR2 SAAADI. Deletions cut 6 bases from V and 5 bases from J, with 7 bases between. The CDR3 is 11 amino acids. CDR3 region: CASSQNTEAFF. For the CDR3, the DNA is TGCGCCAGCAGCCAGAATACTGAAGCTTTCTTT.

In its sample, this clone was seen many times. The chain combines TRBV2 with TRBJ2-7; weak D call: TRBD1 (6 bases). This CDR3 has 11 amino acids. Germline V CDR1 and CDR2: SNHLY, FYNNEI. V shed 8 bases and J shed 6 bases, with 11 bases lying between them. The CDR3 here is CASGTQSEQYF. The CDR3 bases are TGTGCCAGCGGGACACAGAGCGAGCAGTACTTC. Supplemented by reference TRBV2 and TRBJ2-7, the full variable domain reads EPEVTQTPSHQVTQMGQEVILRCVPISNHLYFYWYRQILGQKVEFLVSFYNNEISEKSEIFDDQFSVERPDGSNFTLKIRSTKLEDSAMYFCASGTQSEQYFGPGTRLTVT.

There are a few counts of this clone. This chain connects TRBV7-8 to TRBJ2-4; TRBD2 matches 7 bases. Germline values: CDR1 SGHVS, CDR2 FQNEAQ. V shed 5 bases and J 0 bases; nucleotides not matched to a gene: 13. The CDR3 length is 18 residues. For the CDR3, the DNA is TGTGCCAGCAGCGAAGGGGTCTCTAGCGGCCTAGCCAAAAACATTCAGTACTTC. It specifies CASSEGVSSGLAKNIQYF.

The chain carries TRBV19 and TRBJ1-5; D is ambiguous. V was trimmed by 5 bases and J by 7 bases, leaving 21 bases between them. Germline CDR1 LNHDA, CDR2 SQIVND (reference sequence). CDR3 length equals 16 residues. For the CDR3, the DNA is TGTGCCAGTAGTTTATATAGCTCGGGGATAGGGCAGCCCCAGCATTTT. It is translated as CASSLYSSGIGQPQHF.

This clone was observed many times. Other DNA sequences from this sample encode an identical CDR3 as well. The chain links TRBV7-2 to TRBJ2-1; 7 bases are a match to TRBD2. Trimming took 5 bases from V and 0 from J; bases not matched to a gene: 4. The CDR3 loop spans 15 amino acids. Germline-derived CDR1 and CDR2 are SGHTA and FQGNSA. CDR3 in DNA: TGTGCCAGCAGCCCCCAGCGGGACTCCTACAATGAGCAGTTCTTC. Amino acids: CASSPQRDSYNEQFF.